This record concerns one T cell receptor (beta chain) sequence. No antigen is known for it. Primers included in the PCR were 60 Vbeta and 13 Jbeta primers. Assay used: immunoSEQ multiplex PCR; TCRdb lists only in-frame clones, some missing. The sample records 95,000 to 130,000 clones, 60% to 85% being singletons. The CDR3 loop spans 13 amino acids. CDR1 and CDR2 from the germline V gene are SGHDT and YYEEEE. V shed 2 bases and J 4 bases; nucleotides not matched to a gene: 1. This sample was included in a study of cytomegalovirus exposure and HLA in healthy donors. Overall study results and limits: Cytomegalovirus status was reportedly diagnosed by the classifier with high specificity and sensitivity. One variant, a missense change in DCLRE1C, was linked in a later analysis to TCR beta V- and J-gene trimming. No immune exposure information besides CMV serostatus was available. Associated with cytomegalovirus, according to the listing, were 150 to 200 TCR beta chains.

This sequence originates from a woman aged 18-35 years in good health and CMV-seronegative. Sequenced: PBMCs. The chain has TRBV5-6 and TRBJ1-1, with TRBD1 identical over 8 bases. CDR3 DNA: TGTGCCAGCAGCTTCAGGGGGCGCACTGAAGCTTTCTTT. Protein sequence: CASSFRGRTEAFF.